The 20 T cell receptor beta chains listed next were all sequenced from one sample in a study of cytomegalovirus exposure and HLA in healthy donors. Method: immunoSEQ multiplex PCR; TCRdb's copy keeps in-frame clones and lacks some. The sample consists of 250,000 to 400,000 clones, around 90% of them appearing once. Sequenced: PBMCs. The receptors were gathered from a man aged 25-40 years in good health and CMV-seronegative.

This rearrangement joins TRBV19 to TRBJ2-2; 8 bases align to TRBD2. The V gene end was trimmed by 1 base and the J gene end by 1 base; junction bases not matched to a gene: 8. The germline CDR1 and CDR2 sequences are LNHDA and SQIVND (reference sequence). CDR3 length equals 18 residues. The CDR3 region is CASSIGRRGGGNTGELFF. The CDR3 nucleotides are TGTGCCAGTAGTATAGGTCGTCGGGGGGGCGGGAACACCGGGGAGCTGTTTTTT.

The rearrangement links TRBV4-3 to TRBJ1-1; a weak D match, TRBD1 (5 bases). The germline V gene has CDR1 LGHNA and CDR2 YSLEER. The CDR3 covers 15 residues. V lost 1 base, J lost 4 bases, and 13 bases lay in between. The CDR3 coding sequence is TGCGCCAGCAGCCAAGCGACAGCTTATGGCACTGAAGCTTTCTTT. Protein: CASSQATAYGTEAFF.

The chain uses TRBV4-1 and TRBJ2-5, with TRBD1 identical over 7 bases. The junction had 4 bases not matched to a gene; V was cut back by 4 bases and J by 5 bases. The germline V gene has CDR1 MGHRA and CDR2 YSYEKL. The CDR3 length is 13 residues. Here the CDR3 reads CASSLGQVETQYF. The CDR3 DNA follows: TGCGCCAGCAGCCTTGGACAGGTGGAGACCCAGTACTTC.

The chain joins TRBV18 to TRBJ1-1; tentative D call: TRBD1 (5 bases). This CDR3 region has 14 residues. Germline-derived CDR1 and CDR2 are KGHSH and LQKENI. V was cut by 4 bases and J by 2 bases, with 11 bases left in between. The CDR3 sequence: CASSRGTGNTEAFF. The CDR3 bases are TGTGCCAGCTCACGGGGCACGGGTAACACTGAAGCTTTCTTT.

The V call is TRBV23-1, the J call TRBJ1-3, with D possibly being TRBD1 (6 bases). TRBV23-1 is identified as an open reading frame with a role that is uncertain. Trimming shortened V by 3 bases and J by 0 bases, and 9 bases separated the two germline ends. CDR3 length: 15 amino acids. In DNA form, the CDR3 reads TGCGCCAGCAGTCACCGGACAGTCTCTGGAAACACCATATATTTT. Protein product: CASSHRTVSGNTIYF.

The chain is built from TRBV7-7 and TRBJ2-2, with 8 positions matching TRBD1. CDR1 and CDR2 from the germline V gene are SSHAT and FNYEAQ (reference sequence). The CDR3 consists of 16 residues. After removal of 5 bases from V and 3 bases from J, the junction contained 8 bases not matched to a gene. The CDR3 here is CASSARTGRDTGELFF. For the CDR3, the DNA is TGTGCCAGCAGCGCCCGGACAGGGCGGGACACCGGGGAGCTGTTTTTT. Complete variable domain (other parts from reference TRBV7-7 and TRBJ2-2): GAGVSQSPRYKVTKRGQDVTLRCDPISSHATLYWYQQALGQGPEFLTYFNYEAQPDKSGLPSDRFSAERPEGSISTLTIQRTEQRDSAMYRCASSARTGRDTGELFFGEGSRLTVL.

This chain connects TRBV28 to TRBJ1-1; TRBD1 aligns across 7 bases. In germline, CDR1 is MDHEN, CDR2 SYDVKM. The ends lost 7 bases at V and 5 bases at J; junction bases unmatched: 10. The CDR3 is 14 amino acids. The CDR3 DNA reads TGTGCCAGCACCAACCCAGGGGGGTGGACTGAAGCTTTCTTT. This translates into CASTNPGGWTEAFF.

V gene TRBV7-7 combines with J gene TRBJ2-3; a possible D gene is TRBD2 (6 bases). The CDR3 loop spans 16 amino acids. The V and J ends lost 4 bases and 8 bases respectively, with 22 bases between them. Germline CDR1 and CDR2: SSHAT and FNYEAQ (reference sequence). The CDR3 protein is CASSSLAAGRSGTQYF. The CDR3 coding sequence is TGTGCCAGCAGCTCCTTAGCGGCGGGGAGAAGCGGTACGCAGTATTTT.

CDR3 protein: CASSEFLGQGARETQYF. The CDR3 nucleotides read TGTGCCAGCAGTGAATTCCTAGGGCAGGGGGCTCGAGAGACCCAGTACTTC. The genes are TRBV6-1 and TRBJ2-5; TRBD1 agrees at 8 bases. The germline CDR1 and CDR2 sequences are MNHNS and SASEGT. The CDR3 runs 17 residues. The V gene end was trimmed by 2 bases and the J gene end by 4 bases; junction bases not matched to a gene: 12.

CDR3 sequence reads: CASSLVGSSTDTQYF. The CDR3 DNA follows: TGTGCCAGCAGCTTAGTTGGCAGTTCCACAGATACGCAGTATTTT. The chain is built from TRBV7-2 and TRBJ2-3; D not certain. Germline CDR1 is SGHTA and CDR2 is FQGNSA. The CDR3 runs 15 residues. Trimming removed 1 base at V and 2 bases at J, with 10 bases between.

The CDR3 DNA is TGCGCCAGCAGCTTTTCCGCTAGCGGCTATAGCTCCTACAATGAGCAGTTCTTC. This encodes CASSFSASGYSSYNEQFF. The chain recombines TRBV5-1 with TRBJ2-1; 7 positions match TRBD2. Trimming removed 2 bases from V and 0 bases from J; junction bases left unmatched: 11. Looked up from germline, CDR1 is SGHRS and CDR2 is YFSETQ. The CDR3 runs to 18 residues.

This chain links TRBV5-4 with TRBJ1-2, with a weak D call TRBD1 (6 bases). Germline V gene data show CDR1 as SGHNT and CDR2 as YYREEE (reference sequence). The CDR3 is made up of 15 amino acids. The V end was cut by 0 bases, the J end by 7 bases, with 16 bases between. CDR3: CASSLGRTEQSGYTF. The CDR3 region has the DNA TGTGCCAGCAGCTTGGGAAGGACAGAACAGAGTGGCTACACCTTC.

This clone appeared a single time. The chain uses TRBV5-4 and TRBJ2-1, with 15 bases matching TRBD2. Germline trimming cut 4 bases from V and 4 bases from J; bases unmatched to any gene: 9. The CDR3 sequence is 18 residues long. Germline lookup yields CDR1 SGHNT and CDR2 YYREEE (reference sequence). In nucleotides, the CDR3 is TGTGCCAGCAGCCCGGGACTAGCGGGGGGTCAGTGGTACAATGAGCAGTTCTTC. Its protein product is CASSPGLAGGQWYNEQFF.

The chain employs TRBV10-3 and TRBJ2-1; 7 bases align to TRBD1. Germline V CDR1 and CDR2: ENHRY, SYGVKD. V dropped 9 bases and J dropped 2; count of bases not matched to a gene: 4. CDR3 length: 13 residues. The CDR3, as DNA: TGTGCCATAAAAGGACAGGCCTACAATGAGCAGTTCTTC. Translating gives CAIKGQAYNEQFF.

V usage is TRBV7-9 and J usage is TRBJ2-2; D perhaps matches TRBD2 (5 bases). This CDR3 has 17 amino acids. CDR1 and CDR2 (germline): SEHNR, FQNEAQ (reference sequence). V was shortened by 2 bases and J by 3 bases, with 16 bases between the two germline ends. In DNA form, the CDR3 reads TGTGCCAGCAGCTTACGGGATCCGGCCGCGGACACCGGGGAGCTGTTTTTT. Translating it yields CASSLRDPAADTGELFF.

The rearrangement joins TRBV7-7 to TRBJ2-5; a weak D match, TRBD1 (6 bases). Germline CDR1 SSHAT, CDR2 FNYEAQ (reference sequence). The CDR3 spans 15 residues. With 4 bases removed from V and 11 bases from J, the gap between germline ends came to 23 bases. The CDR3 reads CASSSGGQKPLVQYF. The CDR3 nucleotides are TGTGCCAGCAGCTCTGGAGGACAGAAGCCGTTGGTTCAGTACTTC.

J is TRBJ1-3 and V is TRBV15, with 10 nucleotides matching TRBD1. The length of the CDR3 is 18 residues. The germline V gene encodes CDR1 LNHNV and CDR2 YYDKDF (reference sequence). V lost 0 bases and J lost 4; bases outside the gene matches: 9. This CDR3 is CATSRESPGQGVGNTIYF. The CDR3 DNA reads TGTGCCACCAGCAGAGAAAGTCCTGGACAGGGGGTAGGAAACACCATATATTTT.

Only a few counts were recorded for this clone. The rearrangement uses TRBV18 and TRBJ1-6; 11 nucleotides line up with TRBD1. J gave up 10 bases and V 2 bases, and 4 bases lay outside the gene matches. Germline values: CDR1 KGHSH, CDR2 LQKENI. This CDR3 comprises 15 residues. DNA for the CDR3: TGTGCCAGCTCACCAGGACAGGGGGCCCAATCACCCCTCCACTTT. Translating gives CASSPGQGAQSPLHF.

This chain uses TRBV7-6 with TRBJ2-1, with no clear D. The germline gives CDR1 SGHVS, CDR2 FNYEAQ. V dropped 3 bases and J dropped 3 bases, with 9 bases sitting between them. The CDR3 has 14 amino acids. Here the CDR3 DNA reads TGTGCCAGCAGCTTGTCCCAAATCTACAATGAGCAGTTCTTC. Its translation: CASSLSQIYNEQFF.

The J gene is TRBJ1-5, the V gene TRBV7-2; D unclear. The CDR3 contains 15 residues. Per germline, CDR1 SGHTA and CDR2 FQGNSA. V was shortened by 5 bases and J by 0 bases, with 11 bases between the two germline ends. CDR3 protein: CASSLAGHSNQPQHF. The CDR3 region has the DNA TGTGCCAGCAGCCTGGCAGGCCATAGCAATCAGCCCCAGCATTTT. The whole variable domain, remainder taken from reference TRBV7-2 and TRBJ1-5, is GAGVSQSPSNKVTEKGKDVELRCDPISGHTALYWYRQSLGQGLEFLIYFQGNSAPDKSGLPSDRFSAERTGGSVSTLTIQRTQQEDSAVYLCASSLAGHSNQPQHFGDGTRLSIL.